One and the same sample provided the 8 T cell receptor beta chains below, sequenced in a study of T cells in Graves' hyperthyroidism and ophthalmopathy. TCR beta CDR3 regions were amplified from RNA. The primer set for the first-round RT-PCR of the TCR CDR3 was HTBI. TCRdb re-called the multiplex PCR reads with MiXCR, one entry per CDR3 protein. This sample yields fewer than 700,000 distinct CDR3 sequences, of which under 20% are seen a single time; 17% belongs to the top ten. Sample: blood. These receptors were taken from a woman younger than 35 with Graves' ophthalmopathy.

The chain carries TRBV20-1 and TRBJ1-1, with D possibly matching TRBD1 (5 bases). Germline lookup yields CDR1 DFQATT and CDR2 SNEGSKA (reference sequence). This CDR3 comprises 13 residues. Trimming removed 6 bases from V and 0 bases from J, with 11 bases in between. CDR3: CSASRGMNTEAFF. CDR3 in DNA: TGCAGTGCCAGCCGGGGCATGAACACTGAAGCTTTCTTT.

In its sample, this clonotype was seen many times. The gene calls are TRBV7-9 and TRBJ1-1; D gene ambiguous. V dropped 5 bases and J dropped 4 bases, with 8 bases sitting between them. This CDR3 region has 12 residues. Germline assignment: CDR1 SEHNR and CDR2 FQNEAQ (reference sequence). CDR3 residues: CASSPWGTEAFF. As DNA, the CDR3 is TGTGCCAGCAGCCCGTGGGGCACTGAAGCTTTCTTT.

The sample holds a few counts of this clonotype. The DNA for the CDR3 is TGCGCCAGCAGCCAAGATCATCAGAGCAGGGCCGGCTACACCTTC. Its translation: CASSQDHQSRAGYTF. This chain joins TRBV4-1 and TRBJ1-2, with D perhaps TRBD1 (5 bases). V was trimmed by 0 bases and J by 8 bases, leaving 16 bases between them. Germline V lookup: CDR1 MGHRA, CDR2 YSYEKL. This CDR3 is built from 15 residues.

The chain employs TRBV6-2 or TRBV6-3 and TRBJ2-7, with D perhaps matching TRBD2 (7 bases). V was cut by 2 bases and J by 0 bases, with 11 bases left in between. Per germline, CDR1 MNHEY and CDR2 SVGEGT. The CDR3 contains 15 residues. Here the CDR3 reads CASSYRGAHSYEQYF. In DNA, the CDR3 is TGTGCCAGCAGTTACCGGGGGGCCCACTCCTACGAGCAGTACTTC.

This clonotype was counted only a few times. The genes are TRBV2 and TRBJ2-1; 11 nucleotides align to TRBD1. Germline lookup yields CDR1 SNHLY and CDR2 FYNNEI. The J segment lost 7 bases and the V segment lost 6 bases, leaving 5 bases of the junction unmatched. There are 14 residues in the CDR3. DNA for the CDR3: TGTGCCAGCAGGGGGACAGGGGGGAGGAATGAGCAGTTCTTC. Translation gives CASRGTGGRNEQFF.

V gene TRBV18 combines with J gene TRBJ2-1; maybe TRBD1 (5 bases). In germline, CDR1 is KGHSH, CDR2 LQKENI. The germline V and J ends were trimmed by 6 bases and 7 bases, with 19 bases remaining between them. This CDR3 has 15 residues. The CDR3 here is CASSDTRAGANEQFF. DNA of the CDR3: TGTGCCAGCTCCGACACCAGAGCTGGGGCGAATGAGCAGTTCTTC.

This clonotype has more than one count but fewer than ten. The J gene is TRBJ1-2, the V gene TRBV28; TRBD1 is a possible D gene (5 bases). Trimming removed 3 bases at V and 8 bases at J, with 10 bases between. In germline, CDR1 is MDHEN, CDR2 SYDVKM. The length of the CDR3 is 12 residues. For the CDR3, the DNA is TGTGCCAGCAGTTTTCAGGGCCTAGGCTACACCTTC. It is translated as CASSFQGLGYTF.

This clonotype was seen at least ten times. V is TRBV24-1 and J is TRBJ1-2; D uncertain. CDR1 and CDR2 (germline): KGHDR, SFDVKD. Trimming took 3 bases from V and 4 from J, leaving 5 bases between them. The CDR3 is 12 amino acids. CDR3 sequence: CATSDHSYGYTF. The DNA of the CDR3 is TGTGCCACCAGTGATCATTCCTATGGCTACACCTTC.